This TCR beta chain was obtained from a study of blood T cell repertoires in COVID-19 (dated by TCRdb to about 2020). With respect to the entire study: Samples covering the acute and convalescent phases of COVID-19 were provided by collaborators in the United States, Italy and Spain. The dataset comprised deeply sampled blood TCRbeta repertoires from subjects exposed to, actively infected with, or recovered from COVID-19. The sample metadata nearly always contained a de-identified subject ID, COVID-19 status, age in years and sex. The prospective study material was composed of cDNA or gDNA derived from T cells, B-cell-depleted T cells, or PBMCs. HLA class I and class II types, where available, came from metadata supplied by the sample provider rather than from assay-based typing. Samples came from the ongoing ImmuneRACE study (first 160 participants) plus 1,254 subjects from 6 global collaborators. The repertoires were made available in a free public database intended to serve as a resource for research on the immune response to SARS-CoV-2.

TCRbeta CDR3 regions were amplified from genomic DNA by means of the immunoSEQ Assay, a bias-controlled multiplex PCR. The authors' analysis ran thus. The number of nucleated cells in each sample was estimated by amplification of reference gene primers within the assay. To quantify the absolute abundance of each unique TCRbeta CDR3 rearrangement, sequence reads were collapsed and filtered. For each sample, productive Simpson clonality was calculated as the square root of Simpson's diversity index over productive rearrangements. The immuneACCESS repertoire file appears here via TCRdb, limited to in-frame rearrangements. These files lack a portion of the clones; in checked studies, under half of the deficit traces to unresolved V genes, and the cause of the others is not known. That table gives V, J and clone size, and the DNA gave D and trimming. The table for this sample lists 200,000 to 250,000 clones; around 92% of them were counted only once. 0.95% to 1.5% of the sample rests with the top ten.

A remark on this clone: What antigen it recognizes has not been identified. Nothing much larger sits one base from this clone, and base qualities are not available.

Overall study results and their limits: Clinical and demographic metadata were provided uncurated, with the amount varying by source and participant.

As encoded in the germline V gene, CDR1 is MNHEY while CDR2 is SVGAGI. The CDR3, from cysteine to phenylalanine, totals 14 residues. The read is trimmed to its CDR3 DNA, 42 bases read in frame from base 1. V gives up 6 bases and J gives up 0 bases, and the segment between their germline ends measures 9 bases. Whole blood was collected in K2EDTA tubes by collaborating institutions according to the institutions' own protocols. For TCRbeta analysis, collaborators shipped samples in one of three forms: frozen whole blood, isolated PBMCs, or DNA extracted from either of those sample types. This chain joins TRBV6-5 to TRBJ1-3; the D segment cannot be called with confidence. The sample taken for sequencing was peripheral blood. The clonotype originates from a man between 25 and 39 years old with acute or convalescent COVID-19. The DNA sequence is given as TGTGCCAGCAGAGATCAGAACTCTGGAAACACCATATATTTT. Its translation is CASRDQNSGNTIYF.